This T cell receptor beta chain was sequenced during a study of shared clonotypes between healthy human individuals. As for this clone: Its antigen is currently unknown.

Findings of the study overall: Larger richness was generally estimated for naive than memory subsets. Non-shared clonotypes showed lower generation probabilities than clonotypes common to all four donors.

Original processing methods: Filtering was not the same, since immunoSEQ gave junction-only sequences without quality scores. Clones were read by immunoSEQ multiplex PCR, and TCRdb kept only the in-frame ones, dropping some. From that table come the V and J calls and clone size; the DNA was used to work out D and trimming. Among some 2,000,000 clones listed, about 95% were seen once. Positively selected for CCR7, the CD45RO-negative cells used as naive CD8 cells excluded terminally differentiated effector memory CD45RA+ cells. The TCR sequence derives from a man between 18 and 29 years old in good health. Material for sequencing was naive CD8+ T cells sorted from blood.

The CDR3 sequence: CASSLGDRDNGYTF. The CDR3 DNA reads TGTGCCAGCAGCTTAGGGGACAGGGATAATGGCTACACCTTC. The chain combines TRBV7-9 with TRBJ1-2, with TRBD1 identical over 9 bases. CDR3 length equals 14 residues. The germline CDR1 and CDR2 sequences are SEHNR and FQNEAQ (reference sequence). J gave up 6 bases and V 1 base, and 3 bases lay outside the gene matches.